The present T cell receptor beta chain was sequenced within a study of brain T cells in children with intractable seizures. Findings and caveats of the study: Clones missing pre-surgery may reflect undersampling of that blood sample.

Time point in this sample: blood from clinic visit 5 months post-surgery; TSC patient then seizure free. Surgery cases with the highest brain T cell transcript signatures were chosen for sequencing. Pre-surgery treatment included at least one anti-epileptic drug. As to this clone: The antigen remains undetermined.

TCRdb keeps only in-frame clones here, not all; method: immunoSEQ multiplex PCR. The sample carries around 340,000 clones, about 93% recorded once. Trimming stripped 4 bases from V and 0 bases from J, with 13 bases between. This CDR3 has 16 amino acids. Germline V CDR1 and CDR2: MNHEY, SVGAGI. The chain employs TRBV6-5 and TRBJ1-3; a possible D gene is TRBD1 (6 bases). This material consisted of peripheral blood, taken 4 to 6 months after surgery. This TCR was recovered from a boy under two years old with tuberous sclerosis and intractable seizures. This CDR3 is CASSSAGGLSGNTIYF. The CDR3 DNA follows: TGTGCCAGCAGTTCCGCCGGGGGCCTCTCTGGAAACACCATATATTTT.